A single sample gave rise to the 9 T cell receptor beta chains below, sequenced in a study of graft-versus-host responses after intestinal transplantation. This table comes from immunoSEQ multiplex PCR, and its TCRdb copy is limited to in-frame clones, with some not included. The sample holds 20,000 to 25,000 clones, roughly two fifths seen once. Responders that carried the CFSE label, around 200,000 of them, were plated with around 200,000 irradiated, violet-dye-labeled stimulator cells. Here the sequenced sample was alloreactive CD8+ T cells from a mixed lymphocyte reaction culture, taken before intestinal transplant. Subset denoted: CFSE-low proliferating T cells sorted from approximately 6-day pre-transplant mixed lymphocyte reaction (GvH or HvG direction). The source of these receptors is a human patient who received an intestinal transplant.

The chain is built from TRBV30 and TRBJ1-2; a possible D gene is TRBD1 (6 bases). This CDR3 has 14 amino acids. The germline gives CDR1 GTSNPN, CDR2 SVGIG (reference sequence). Trimming cost V 5 bases and J 7 bases, with 20 bases left between them. The CDR3 DNA reads as TGTGCCTGGCACGTAGGGGGGGCGCGAGGTGGCTACACCTTC. Amino acids: CAWHVGGARGGYTF.

The table lists this clone with a few counts. The chain uses TRBV7-9 and TRBJ1-1, with a weak D call TRBD1 (5 bases). Deletions cut 1 base from V and 0 bases from J, with 9 bases between. The CDR3 covers 15 residues. The germline V gene encodes CDR1 SEHNR and CDR2 FQNEAQ (reference sequence). The CDR3 DNA sequence: TGTGCCAGCAGCTTAGTTGGGGCCATGAACACTGAAGCTTTCTTT. Protein product: CASSLVGAMNTEAFF.

This rearrangement joins TRBV20-1 to TRBJ2-3; D gene ambiguous. CDR1 DFQATT and CDR2 SNEGSKA come from the germline V gene (reference sequence). V lost 3 bases to trimming and J lost 4 bases, with 5 bases between them. The length of the CDR3 is 11 residues. CDR3 protein: CSASPSDTQYF. In DNA, the CDR3 is TGCAGTGCTAGTCCCTCAGATACGCAGTATTTT.

V gene TRBV9 combines with J gene TRBJ1-3; no reliable D call. The ends were cut back, 4 bases at V and 0 bases at J, with 8 bases in the middle. The CDR3 sequence is 14 residues long. CDR1 is SGDLS, CDR2 YYNGEE, per germline. CDR3 residues: CASSSTYSGNTIYF. The CDR3 DNA sequence: TGTGCCAGCAGCAGCACTTACTCTGGAAACACCATATATTTT.

This chain connects TRBV7-2 to TRBJ2-7, with a weak D call TRBD2 (6 bases). Germline lookup yields CDR1 SGHTA and CDR2 FQGNSA. Trimming took 1 base from V and 5 from J, leaving 15 bases between them. This CDR3 contains 15 residues. The CDR3 protein is CASSLGGTVPHEQYF. The CDR3 DNA sequence: TGTGCCAGCAGCTTAGGTGGGACTGTTCCCCACGAGCAGTACTTC.

By share, this clone ranks as medium-sized (0.01 to 0.1%). The chain combines TRBV2 with TRBJ2-1, with D unclear. Between the trimmed V and J ends, which lost 3 bases and 8 bases, there was a span of 8 bases. Germline V gene sequence: CDR1 SNHLY, CDR2 FYNNEI. CDR3 length: 12 residues. CDR3 loop: CASSDLNHEQFF. CDR3 sequence (DNA): TGTGCCAGCAGTGATCTGAACCATGAGCAGTTCTTC.

The chain joins TRBV30 to TRBJ1-5; a weak D match, TRBD1 (6 bases). Trimming stripped 0 bases from V and 3 bases from J, with 15 bases between. Germline V gene data show CDR1 as GTSNPN and CDR2 as SVGIG (reference sequence). The CDR3 length is 16 residues. The CDR3 nucleotides read TGTGCCTGGAGTGTATCGGGGGCAGGGGACAATCAGCCCCAGCATTTT. It encodes CAWSVSGAGDNQPQHF.

Points on this clone: The germline gene is not matched at one end of the junction; a read error may be the cause. V and J are TRBV4-1 and TRBJ2-1; 8 bases line up with TRBD2. Looked up from germline, CDR1 is MGHRA and CDR2 is YSYEKL. The length of the CDR3 is 16 residues. CDR3 protein: CASSQEVSGNYNEQFF. CDR3 bases: TGTGCCAGCAGCCAAGAGGTTAGCGGGAACTACAATGAGCAGTTCTTC.

The V gene is TRBV27, the J gene TRBJ2-7; possible D gene TRBD2, 6 bases. Germline CDR1 MNHEY, CDR2 SMNVEV (reference sequence). CDR3 size: 15 residues. The V gene lost 5 bases and the J gene lost 3 bases, with 17 bases spanning the gap. CDR3 sequence reads: CASSLAGLAIYEQYF. CDR3 DNA: TGTGCCAGCAGTCTGGCTGGGCTAGCGATCTACGAGCAGTACTTC.